This is a list of T cell receptor beta chains from one sample in a study of spatial heterogeneity in lung cancer. TCRdb passed the 5' RACE reads through MiXCR, listing each CDR3 protein once. Of 8,000 to 10,000 distinct CDR3 sequences listed, 7.5% to 9.5% are singletons. Source: lung tumor tissue, taken at surgery. The source of these receptors is a female donor with early-stage non-small cell lung cancer. Both conserved end residues are part of each CDR3.

len: 15
j_gene: TRBJ2-7
v_gene: TRBV3-1
CDR3aa: CASSQDGRQLYEQYF

len: 14
j_gene: TRBJ1-4
v_gene: TRBV7-9
CDR3aa: CASAYSGPNEKLFF

len: 13
j_gene: TRBJ2-1
v_gene: TRBV4-1
CDR3aa: CASSQEEPGPQFF

len: 15
j_gene: TRBJ2-3
v_gene: TRBV27
CDR3aa: CASSPQGSSTDTQYF

len: 16
j_gene: TRBJ1-4
v_gene: TRBV19
CDR3aa: CATKKAALATNEKLFF

len: 12
j_gene: TRBJ1-5
v_gene: TRBV10-3
CDR3aa: CAISESDQPQHF

len: 17
j_gene: TRBJ2-7
v_gene: TRBV20-1
CDR3aa: CSARRPDSGGALTEQYF

len: 14
j_gene: TRBJ2-3
v_gene: TRBV5-1
CDR3aa: CASSAEQGPDTQYF

len: 13
j_gene: TRBJ2-2
v_gene: TRBV28
CDR3aa: CASSLGMPGELFF

len: 17
j_gene: TRBJ2-6
v_gene: TRBV11-2
CDR3aa: CASSLGTGGSGANVLTF

len: 20
j_gene: TRBJ2-5
v_gene: TRBV5-1
CDR3aa: CASSFPRGASGARYQETQYF

len: 16
j_gene: TRBJ1-3
v_gene: TRBV10-3
CDR3aa: CAIRDRDSVSGNTIYF

len: 12
j_gene: TRBJ2-3
v_gene: TRBV24-1
CDR3aa: CATSDSQGRGYF

len: 15
j_gene: TRBJ1-5
v_gene: TRBV5-8
CDR3aa: CASSLGTGGYQPQHF

len: 13
j_gene: TRBJ1-1
v_gene: TRBV27
CDR3aa: CASKILGSTEAFF

len: 13
j_gene: TRBJ2-1
v_gene: TRBV11-2
CDR3aa: CASSPSNSNEQFF

len: 14
j_gene: TRBJ2-3
v_gene: TRBV11-3
CDR3aa: CASSLIASTDTQYF

len: 16
j_gene: TRBJ2-7
v_gene: TRBV7-2
CDR3aa: CASSPNGAGSHHEQYF

len: 14
j_gene: TRBJ2-7
v_gene: TRBV20-1
CDR3aa: CSAREPGTRGEQYF

len: 13
j_gene: TRBJ2-5
v_gene: TRBV2
CDR3aa: CASSATGRETQYF

len: 16
j_gene: TRBJ2-1
v_gene: TRBV6-6
CDR3aa: CASTPGRRGTYNEQFF

len: 16
j_gene: TRBJ1-6
v_gene: TRBV6-5
CDR3aa: CASSFVSGTSRAPLHF

len: 15
j_gene: TRBJ1-2
v_gene: TRBV28
CDR3aa: CASRKGTGPTYGYTF

len: 14
j_gene: TRBJ1-5
v_gene: TRBV20-1
CDR3aa: CSARKGWGNQPQHF